The TCR beta chain under discussion was sequenced for a study of human T cells and chemical hapten exposure. Broader study findings: TCRs at a frequency above 1 in 1000 stayed unchanged with DPC sensitization.

TCRdb called the RACE reads again in MiXCR, with one record for every CDR3 protein. The sample lists about 97,000 distinct CDR3 sequences; around 25% were seen once. Time point: patch test 3, about 24 weeks after DPC sensitization. Described treatment: therapeutic diphenylcyclopropenone sensitization with weekly scalp DPC. Each donor was an alopecia patient between 18 and 70 years of age who qualified for DPC. Turning to this clonotype: The antigen is not known.

This clonotype originated in a man aged 35 to 55 with alopecia areata. Some clones in this sample may be carry-over from other donors' samples. The sequencing used whole blood, collected in connection with sensitization to the hapten diphenylcyclopropenone (DPC).

CDR3 bases: TGTGCCAGCAGCGTAGGTAAAGGAGGTCCGGGGGTCAACATTCAGTACTTC. This gives the protein CASSVGKGGPGVNIQYF. The chain employs TRBV9 and TRBJ2-4; a weak D match, TRBD2 (6 bases). The CDR3 is 17 amino acids. CDR1 is SGDLS and CDR2 is YYNGEE in the germline V gene. Trimming cost V 0 bases and J 7 bases, with 20 bases left between them.